This TCR beta chain was obtained from a study of blood T cell repertoires in COVID-19. Sequenced by immunoSEQ multiplex PCR; TCRdb stores in-frame clones only, minus some. Of some 400,000 clones in the sample, about nine tenths were seen once. In terms of age and location, participants ranged from roughly 18 to 100 years and lived in about two dozen US areas. Each participant's cohort was designated according to participant-reported clinical history. Recovered status in Cohort 3 required two negative PCRs, clearance, or symptom resolution. CDR3 length: 20 residues. V was shortened by 0 bases and J by 2 bases, with 23 bases between the two germline ends. Germline CDR1 LGHNA, CDR2 YSLEER.

The TCR originated in a woman under 40 who had recovered from COVID-19. The sample was PBMCs or T cells enriched from blood (not recorded which). The chain combines TRBV4-3 with TRBJ2-1; a weak D match, TRBD2 (7 bases). CDR3 in DNA: TGCGCCAGCAGCCAAGAGTGGGCGGGGGCCCCGTTTACCACCTACAATGAGCAGTTCTTC. Protein: CASSQEWAGAPFTTYNEQFF.